The following is a T cell receptor beta chain sequence with its context. Its cognate antigen has yet to be identified. Base-call qualities are not available, and no considerably larger clone is one nucleotide away. These data come from a study of blood T cell repertoires in COVID-19 (dated by TCRdb to 2020 to 2022). About the full investigation: Samples from collaborators originated in the United States, Italy and Spain and spanned both the acute and convalescent phases of COVID-19. The prospective study material was composed of cDNA or gDNA derived from T cells, B-cell-depleted T cells, or PBMCs. Subjects who had been exposed to COVID-19, were actively infected with it, or had recovered from it provided the deeply sampled blood TCRbeta repertoires that made up the dataset. The repertoires were released in a freely available public database meant as a resource for research on the immune response to SARS-CoV-2. The samples were drawn from the first 160 participants of the ongoing ImmuneRACE study and from over 950 subjects provided by 6 global collaborators. A de-identified subject ID, COVID-19 status, age in years and sex were almost always included in the sample metadata. Where HLA class I and class II types were available, the types were taken from metadata supplied by the sample provider, not from assay-based typing. The investigation overall reported the following: Clinical and demographic metadata were provided uncurated, with the amount varying by source and participant.

Germline trimming amounts to 5 bases on V and 2 bases on J, with 2 as the count of junction bases outside the gene matches. CDR1 and CDR2 were assigned from the germline V gene as SGHNT and YENEEA. The cysteine opens and the phenylalanine closes a CDR3 of 14 amino acids. Of the read, only the CDR3 DNA is kept; its 42 bases are in frame from base 1. TCRbeta CDR3 regions were amplified from genomic DNA using the immunoSEQ Assay, a bias-controlled multiplex PCR. The source study handled its data this way. Nucleated cell counts per sample were estimated from amplification of reference gene primers within the assay. To quantify the absolute abundance of each unique TCRbeta CDR3 rearrangement, sequence reads were collapsed and filtered. Productive Simpson clonality was computed per sample as the square root of Simpson's diversity index over productive rearrangements. TCRdb took over this immuneACCESS table, retaining in-frame rearrangements with V and J assigned. Such tables are incomplete; in checked studies, under half of the missing clones stem from an unresolved V gene, and the remainder is unexplained. V and J calls and clone size are copied from that table; D and trimming were computed from the DNA. The table for this sample lists some 530,000 clones; 80% to 90% of them were counted only once. Under 9.5% of the sample goes to the ten largest clones.

In the prospective study, participants were roughly 18 to 95 years old, resided in approximately 22 geographic areas of the United States, and were enrolled through a virtual design. In the prospective study, cohorts were assigned on the basis of participant-reported clinical history obtained from a screening survey and a study questionnaire. Recovered participants in ImmuneRACE Cohort 3 were defined as having two consecutive negative NP/OP PCR tests, clearance from a healthcare professional, or resolution of symptoms. In the prospective study, mobile phlebotomists collected whole blood, serum and a nasopharyngeal or oropharyngeal swab from each participant. Over a roughly two-month period, participants in the prospective study had the option of providing additional blood draws and questionnaires. Before DNA extraction, blood samples from the prospective study were shipped at room temperature or frozen.

Sequences were obtained from PBMCs or T cells enriched from blood (not recorded which). The rearrangement combines TRBV11-3 with TRBJ1-2; the junction holds 10 bases that match TRBD1. The receptor's source is an older woman who had recovered from COVID-19. The bases read TGTGCCAGCAGCCGGGGACAGGGGAACTATGGCTACACCTTC. Translated, it reads CASSRGQGNYGYTF.